This section outlines one T cell receptor beta chain sequence together with its context. The data originate from a study of blood T cell repertoires in COVID-19. Study context: COVID-19 samples collected from the United States, Italy and Spain covered acute and convalescent phases. T cells, B-cell-depleted T cells, or PBMCs provided the cDNA or gDNA that served as material.

Study processing details: Amplifying reference gene primers gave estimates of nucleated cell counts. Sequenced by immunoSEQ multiplex PCR; TCRdb stores in-frame clones only, minus some. V and J calls and clone size are given by that table; D and trimming were obtained from the DNA. The table has roughly 230,000 clones, roughly 81% seen once; the top ten hold 0.98%. V lost 3 bases to trimming and J lost 6 bases; unmatched junction nucleotides: 15. The germline V gene encodes CDR1 MNHEY and CDR2 SMNVEV (reference sequence). This CDR3 is 19 amino acids long. V usage is TRBV27 and J usage is TRBJ2-7; TRBD2 aligns across 15 bases. The receptor comes from a man between 35 and 55 years old with acute or convalescent COVID-19. The sample was peripheral blood. The CDR3 DNA is TGTGCCAGCAGTTTTGGACGGGCAGGACTAGCGGGGGGGCTAGCCGAGCAGTACTTC. Protein product: CASSFGRAGLAGGLAEQYF.